The rows below give T cell receptor beta chains drawn from one sample of a study of shared T cell receptors in the human thymus. Sequencing was performed with immunoSEQ multiplex PCR; in TCRdb, only in-frame clones are kept and a portion is missing. The sample has more than 550,000 clones; 87% are singletons. This sample also appeared in a second study, on human thymus T cells.

Sample: thymocytes. These receptors originate from a boy under two years old with a congenital heart defect. Each CDR3 is given with its conserved first and last residue. The D gene is left open where the match is weak. Part of the rows lack a size; the others show once, few, many or a class for expanded clones.

>TRBV2|TRBJ2-7|TRBD2|NA
CASSEPGLPLYEQYF
TGTGCCAGCAGCGAACCGGGACTACCGCTCTACGAGCAGTACTTC
>TRBV28|TRBJ1-6|TRBD1|NA
CASKPGQYNSPLHF
TGTGCCAGCAAACCGGGACAGTATAATTCACCCCTCCACTTT
>TRBV6-1|TRBJ1-3|TRBD1|once
CASDRELAGNTIYF
TGTGCCAGCGACAGGGAATTAGCTGGAAACACCATATATTTT
>TRBV7-3|TRBJ2-3|TRBD2|once
CASSLRVSGTTDTQYF
TGTGCCAGCAGCTTAAGGGTTAGCGGGACCACAGATACGCAGTATTTT
>TRBV10-3|TRBJ2-3|TRBD2|NA
CAIRSASGSFTDTQYF
TGTGCCATCAGGTCGGCTAGCGGGAGTTTCACAGATACGCAGTATTTT
>TRBV9|TRBJ2-6|NA|NA
CASSSISRTGRSGANVLTF
TGTGCCAGCAGCTCAATAAGCCGTACAGGGCGTTCTGGGGCCAACGTCCTGACTTTC
>TRBV29-1|TRBJ1-4|NA|NA
CSVVRRVGEKLFF
TGCAGCGTTGTTCGCAGGGTTGGTGAAAAACTGTTTTTT
>TRBV27|TRBJ2-6|TRBD2|NA
CASSLVSGGPGGANVLTF
TGTGCCAGCAGTTTGGTTAGCGGGGGGCCAGGGGGGGCCAACGTCCTGACTTTC
>TRBV4-2|TRBJ1-5|NA|once
CASSQDTGPIGNQPQHF
TGTGCCAGCAGCCAAGATACAGGCCCTATCGGCAATCAGCCCCAGCATTTT
>TRBV5-1|TRBJ2-1|NA|NA
CASSLKGGGGAGPSYNEQFF
TGCGCCAGCAGCTTGAAGGGAGGAGGCGGGGCGGGTCCCTCCTACAATGAGCAGTTCTTC
>TRBV4-2|TRBJ2-2|NA|NA
CASSQVSGTPNTGELFF
TGTGCCAGCAGCCAAGTCTCCGGGACACCGAACACCGGGGAGCTGTTTTTT
>TRBV30|TRBJ2-7|NA|NA
CAWNPGQESYEQYF
TGTGCCTGGAACCCGGGACAAGAGTCCTACGAGCAGTACTTC
>TRBV5-4|TRBJ2-7|TRBD2|NA
CASSLVAGGRREQYF
TGTGCCAGCAGCTTGGTCGCGGGAGGGCGTCGGGAGCAGTACTTC
>TRBV6-1|TRBJ1-4|NA|NA
CASTAGAREKLFF
TGTGCCAGCACAGCAGGGGCTCGGGAAAAACTGTTTTTT
>TRBV9|TRBJ2-1|NA|NA
CASSAPVGQVTNEQFF
TGTGCCAGCAGCGCCCCAGTGGGACAAGTCACTAATGAGCAGTTCTTC
>TRBV21-1|TRBJ2-5|NA|NA
CASSTSGAASQETQYF
TGTGCCAGCAGCACCTCGGGAGCGGCCAGCCAAGAGACCCAGTACTTC
>TRBV5-1|TRBJ2-7|TRBD2|NA
CASSLISGRAYEQYF
TGCGCCAGCAGCTTGATTAGCGGGAGGGCATACGAGCAGTACTTC
>TRBV6-1|TRBJ1-1|TRBD1|few
CASGWDSMNTEAFF
TGTGCCAGCGGATGGGACAGCATGAACACTGAAGCTTTCTTT
>TRBV4-3|TRBJ1-2|NA|NA
CASSQGRGGGNYGYTF
TGCGCCAGCAGCCAAGGTCGGGGGGGTGGTAACTATGGCTACACCTTC
>TRBV30|TRBJ1-1|TRBD1|NA
CAWSGGGTGGTEAFF
TGTGCCTGGAGTGGGGGGGGGACAGGGGGCACTGAAGCTTTCTTT
>TRBV6-5|TRBJ2-7|TRBD2|NA
CASWSGGYEQYF
TGTGCCAGCTGGTCGGGGGGCTACGAGCAGTACTTC
>TRBV6-4|TRBJ2-3|TRBD2|NA
CASSDSKAGGRTDTQYF
TGTGCCAGCAGTGACTCTAAAGCGGGGGGGCGCACAGATACGCAGTATTTT
>TRBV14|TRBJ2-3|TRBD2|NA
CASSPKSGASTDTQYF
TGTGCCAGCAGCCCGAAGAGCGGGGCCAGCACAGATACGCAGTATTTT
>TRBV5-6|TRBJ2-7|TRBD1|NA
CASSLNRDRGDEQYF
TGTGCCAGCAGCTTAAACCGGGACAGGGGGGACGAGCAGTACTTC
>TRBV18|TRBJ1-2|TRBD1|NA
CASSPPWTGRYGYTF
TGTGCCAGCTCACCGCCCTGGACAGGGAGGTATGGCTACACCTTC
>TRBV5-6|TRBJ1-1|NA|NA
CASSLARGRGTEAFF
TGTGCCAGCAGCTTGGCCAGGGGACGAGGCACTGAAGCTTTCTTT
>TRBV27|TRBJ2-3|TRBD1|NA
CASSGTASTDTQYF
TGTGCCAGCAGCGGGACAGCCAGCACAGATACGCAGTATTTT
>TRBV6-1|TRBJ2-7|TRBD1|NA
CASRDDRAAYEQYF
TGTGCCAGCAGAGATGACAGGGCCGCCTACGAGCAGTACTTC
>TRBV5-1|TRBJ2-2|TRBD2|NA
CASSLLAGGPGELFF
TGCGCCAGCAGCTTACTAGCGGGGGGGCCCGGGGAGCTGTTTTTT
>TRBV28|TRBJ1-2|TRBD1|NA
CASSFLDREARGYTF
TGTGCCAGCAGTTTCCTGGACAGGGAAGCGAGGGGCTACACCTTC
>TRBV5-1|TRBJ2-7|NA|NA
CASSARQDSYEQYF
TGCGCCAGCAGCGCCCGACAGGACTCCTACGAGCAGTACTTC
>TRBV27|TRBJ2-1|NA|NA
CASRFLGGYNEQFF
TGTGCCAGCAGATTCCTGGGGGGCTACAATGAGCAGTTCTTC
>TRBV19|TRBJ1-5|TRBD1|few
CATSQGASNQPQHF
TGTGCCACGAGTCAGGGGGCATCTAATCAGCCCCAGCATTTT
>TRBV28|TRBJ1-1|NA|few
CAIQRGFPTEAFF
TGTGCCATCCAGAGGGGGTTCCCCACTGAAGCTTTCTTT
>TRBV13|TRBJ2-3|NA|NA
CASSLGLPEGTDTQYF
TGTGCCAGCAGCCTGGGACTCCCAGAAGGCACAGATACGCAGTATTTT
>TRBV6-6|TRBJ2-1|NA|NA
CASTLRGITYNEQFF
TGTGCCAGCACCCTTAGGGGGATTACCTACAATGAGCAGTTCTTC